This passage covers 14 T cell receptor beta chains from one sample sequenced in a study of cytomegalovirus exposure and HLA in healthy donors. The PCR made use of 60 Vbeta and 13 Jbeta primers. Using immunoSEQ multiplex PCR, the repertoire was profiled, and TCRdb retains in-frame clones only, with some absent. The sample records about 140,000 clones, 61% being singletons. Material for sequencing was PBMCs. The receptors originated from a male donor in good health and CMV-seronegative.

The CDR3, as DNA: TGTGCCAGCAGCAGCAACAGGGGACTCTCTCCGAACACTGAAGCTTTCTTT. Translating it yields CASSSNRGLSPNTEAFF. J is TRBJ1-1 and V is TRBV21-1; whether TRBD1, the table's D call, matches the DNA was not checked. TRBV21-1 counts as a pseudogene. The CDR3 loop spans 17 amino acids.

This chain connects TRBV30 to TRBJ1-2; D perhaps matches TRBD1 (5 bases). Trimming removed 4 bases at V and 0 bases at J, with 12 bases between. This CDR3 is built from 14 residues. Germline V gives CDR1 GTSNPN, CDR2 SVGIG (reference sequence). DNA for the CDR3: TGTGCCTGGAAGGCGGGGCAGTCTAACTATGGCTACACCTTC. Protein sequence: CAWKAGQSNYGYTF.

The chain carries TRBV19 and TRBJ2-6; D is unresolved. The CDR3 runs to 15 residues. Trimming shortened V by 7 bases and J by 2 bases, and 12 bases separated the two germline ends. The germline V gene encodes CDR1 LNHDA and CDR2 SQIVND (reference sequence). The CDR3 DNA is TGTGCCAGTACTCCCGCTCGAGCTGGGGCCAACGTCCTGACTTTC. This gives the protein CASTPARAGANVLTF.

The V gene is TRBV5-1, the J gene TRBJ2-7, with TRBD2 identical over 8 bases. The V gene's germline CDR1 is SGHRS and CDR2 YFSETQ. The CDR3 contains 14 residues. V lost 0 bases, J lost 6 bases, and 5 bases stayed unmatched. CDR3 in DNA: TGCGCCAGCAGCTTGGATGGACTAGCAACCGAGCAGTACTTC. Translated: CASSLDGLATEQYF. Supplemented by reference TRBV5-1 and TRBJ2-7, the full variable domain reads KAGVTQTPRYLIKTRGQQVTLSCSPISGHRSVSWYQQTPGQGLQFLFEYFSETQRNKGNFPGRFSGRQFSNSRSEMNVSTLELGDSALYLCASSLDGLATEQYFGPGTRLTVT.

The chain employs TRBV28 and TRBJ1-1, with 7 bases aligning to TRBD1. The CDR3 has 15 amino acids. Per the germline V gene, CDR1 is MDHEN and CDR2 is SYDVKM. The V gene end was trimmed by 4 bases and the J gene end by 1 base; junction bases not matched to a gene: 6. The CDR3 reads CASSSAGTANTEAFF. The CDR3 DNA reads TGTGCCAGCAGTTCCGCCGGGACAGCGAACACTGAAGCTTTCTTT.

This clone was detected only a few times. V gene TRBV29-1 combines with J gene TRBJ1-4, with 11 bases matching TRBD1. The J segment lost 3 bases and the V segment lost 8 bases, leaving 8 bases of the junction unmatched. The CDR3 is 15 amino acids. Germline CDR1 is SQVTM and CDR2 is ANQGSEA. The CDR3 here is CSFRTGGTSNEKLFF. The DNA for the CDR3 is TGCAGCTTTCGGACAGGGGGCACATCTAATGAAAAACTGTTTTTT.

The chain has TRBV6-1 and TRBJ2-7; 14 bases align to TRBD2. CDR3 length: 15 amino acids. Germline V lookup: CDR1 MNHNS, CDR2 SASEGT. J lost 3 bases, V lost 3 bases, and 1 base had no gene match. The CDR3 is CASSDGTSGGYEQYF. CDR3 bases: TGTGCCAGCAGTGATGGGACTAGCGGGGGCTACGAGCAGTACTTC.

J is TRBJ2-7 and V is TRBV7-2, with 7 positions matching TRBD1. Per the germline V gene, CDR1 is SGHTA and CDR2 is FQGNSA. Trimming took 4 bases from V and 3 from J; bases not matched to a gene: 3. The CDR3 runs to 13 residues. This chain's CDR3 is CASSSNRGYEQYF. Here the CDR3 DNA reads TGTGCCAGCAGCTCGAACAGGGGCTACGAGCAGTACTTC.

The rearrangement links TRBV6-8 to TRBJ1-5; D gene ambiguous. The CDR3 extends over 15 amino acids. V lost 1 base and J lost 6, with 13 bases in between. Germline CDR1 MNHGY, CDR2 SAAAGT. The chain's CDR3 is CASSYWEKTGQPQHF. For the CDR3, the DNA is TGTGCCAGCAGTTACTGGGAGAAGACGGGTCAGCCCCAGCATTTT.

The CDR3 sequence: CASSPVQGASYGYTF. Here the CDR3 DNA reads TGTGCCAGCTCACCAGTACAAGGGGCGAGCTATGGCTACACCTTC. This rearrangement joins TRBV18 to TRBJ1-2, with D possibly TRBD1 on 5 matching bases. CDR3 length: 15 amino acids. Germline V CDR1 and CDR2: KGHSH, LQKENI. V lost 2 bases, J lost 4 bases, and 14 bases lay in between.

The V call is TRBV25-1, the J call TRBJ1-2; the match to TRBD1 covers 8 bases. The V and J ends lost 10 bases and 4 bases, in that order; junction bases with no gene match: 8. Looked up from germline, CDR1 is MGHDK and CDR2 is SYGVNS. This CDR3 contains 13 residues. The CDR3 here is CATDGQGVYGYTF. CDR3 sequence (DNA): TGTGCCACAGACGGACAGGGAGTCTATGGCTACACCTTC.

The J gene is TRBJ2-7, the V gene TRBV27; the match to TRBD1 covers 9 bases. This CDR3 comprises 15 residues. Germline assignment: CDR1 MNHEY and CDR2 SMNVEV (reference sequence). The ends lost 5 bases at V and 0 bases at J; junction bases unmatched: 5. The CDR3 DNA sequence: TGTGCCAGCAGTATCGGACAGGGGAACTCCTACGAGCAGTACTTC. This encodes CASSIGQGNSYEQYF.

J is TRBJ1-1 and V is TRBV14; D is unclear. The ends were cut back, 4 bases at V and 0 bases at J, with 12 bases in the middle. This CDR3 is 15 amino acids long. Germline assignment: CDR1 SGHDN and CDR2 FVKESK. In DNA form, the CDR3 reads TGTGCCAGCAGCCCGACGGAGCGTATGAACACTGAAGCTTTCTTT. Translated, it gives CASSPTERMNTEAFF.

Details on this clone: The junction departs from the called germline gene at one end, perhaps through a read error. V is TRBV6-4 and J is TRBJ1-1; D is possibly TRBD1 (6 bases). The CDR3 covers 14 residues. Germline V gives CDR1 MRHNA, CDR2 SNTAGT. The CDR3, as DNA: TGTGCCAGCAGTGATACAGGGACGAACCCTGAAGCTTTCTTT. Translating gives CASSDTGTNPEAFF.